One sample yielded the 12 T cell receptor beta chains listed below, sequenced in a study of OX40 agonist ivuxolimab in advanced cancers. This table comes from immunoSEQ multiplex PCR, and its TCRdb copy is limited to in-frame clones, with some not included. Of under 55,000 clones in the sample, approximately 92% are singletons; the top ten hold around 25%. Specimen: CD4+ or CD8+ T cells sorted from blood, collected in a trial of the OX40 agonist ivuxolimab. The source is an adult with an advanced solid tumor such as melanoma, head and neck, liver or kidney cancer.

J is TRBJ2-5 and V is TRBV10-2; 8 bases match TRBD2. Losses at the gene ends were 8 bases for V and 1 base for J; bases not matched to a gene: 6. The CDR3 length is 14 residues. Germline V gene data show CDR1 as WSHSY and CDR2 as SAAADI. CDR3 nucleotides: TGCGCCAGCCCCTTGCGGGAGGCCCAAGAGACCCAGTACTTC. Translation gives CASPLREAQETQYF.

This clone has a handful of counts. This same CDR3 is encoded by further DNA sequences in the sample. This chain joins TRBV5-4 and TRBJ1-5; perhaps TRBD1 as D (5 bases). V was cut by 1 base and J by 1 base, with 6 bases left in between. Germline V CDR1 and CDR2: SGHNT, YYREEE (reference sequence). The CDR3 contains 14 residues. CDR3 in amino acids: CASSLTGSNQPQHF. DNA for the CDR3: TGTGCCAGCAGCTTGACAGGAAGCAATCAGCCCCAGCATTTT. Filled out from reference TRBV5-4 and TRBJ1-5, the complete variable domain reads ETGVTQSPTHLIKTRGQQVTLRCSSQSGHNTVSWYQQALGQGPQFIFQYYREEENGRGNFPPRFSGLQFPNYSSELNVNALELDDSALYLCASSLTGSNQPQHFGDGTRLSIL.

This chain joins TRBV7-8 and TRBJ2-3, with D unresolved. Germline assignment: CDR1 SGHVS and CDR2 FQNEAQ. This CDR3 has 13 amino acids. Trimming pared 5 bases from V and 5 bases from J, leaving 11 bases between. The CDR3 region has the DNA TGTGCCAGCAGCACGCTATCTAGAGATACGCAGTATTTT. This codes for CASSTLSRDTQYF.

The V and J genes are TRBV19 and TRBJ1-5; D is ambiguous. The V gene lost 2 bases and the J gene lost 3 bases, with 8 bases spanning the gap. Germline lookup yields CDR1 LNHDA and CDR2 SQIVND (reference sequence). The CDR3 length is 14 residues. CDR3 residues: CASSILTYNQPQHF. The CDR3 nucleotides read TGTGCCAGTAGTATACTAACCTACAATCAGCCCCAGCATTTT.

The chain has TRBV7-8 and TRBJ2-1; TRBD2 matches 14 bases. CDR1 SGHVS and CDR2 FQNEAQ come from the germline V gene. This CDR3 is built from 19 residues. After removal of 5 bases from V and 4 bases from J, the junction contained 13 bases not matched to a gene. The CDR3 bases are TGTGCCAGCAGCAAATTAAATCCGGGACTAGCGGGAGATTACAATGAGCAGTTCTTC. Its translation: CASSKLNPGLAGDYNEQFF.

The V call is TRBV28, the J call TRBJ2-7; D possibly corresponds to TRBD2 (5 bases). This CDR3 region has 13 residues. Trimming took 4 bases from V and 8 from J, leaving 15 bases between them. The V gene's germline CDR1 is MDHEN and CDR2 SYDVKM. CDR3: CASSSPRRGKQYF. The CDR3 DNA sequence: TGTGCCAGCAGTTCTCCGCGGAGAGGGAAGCAGTACTTC.

The CDR3 DNA reads as TGTGCCAGCAGCCCCGGACTAGCGGGAGGTTACGGGGACAATGAGCAGTTCTTC. It codes for CASSPGLAGGYGDNEQFF. This rearrangement joins TRBV11-3 to TRBJ2-1; 14 positions match TRBD2. The J segment lost 5 bases and the V segment lost 5 bases, leaving 11 bases of the junction unmatched. Germline V gene sequence: CDR1 SGHNT, CDR2 YENEEA. The CDR3 spans 18 residues.

The CDR3 is CASSSDGQGADTQYF. Here the CDR3 DNA reads TGTGCCAGCAGCTCGGACGGACAGGGGGCAGATACGCAGTATTTT. The chain has TRBV5-6 and TRBJ2-3; the match to TRBD1 covers 10 bases. The CDR3 loop spans 15 amino acids. The V gene end was trimmed by 3 bases and the J gene end by 4 bases; junction bases not matched to a gene: 5. The V gene's germline CDR1 is SGHDT and CDR2 YYEEEE.

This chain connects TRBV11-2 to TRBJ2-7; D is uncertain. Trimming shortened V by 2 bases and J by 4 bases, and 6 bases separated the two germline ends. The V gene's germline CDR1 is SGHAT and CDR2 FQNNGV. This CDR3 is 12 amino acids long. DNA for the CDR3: TGTGCCAGCAGCTTACTTTCTTACGAGCAGTACTTC. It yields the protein CASSLLSYEQYF.

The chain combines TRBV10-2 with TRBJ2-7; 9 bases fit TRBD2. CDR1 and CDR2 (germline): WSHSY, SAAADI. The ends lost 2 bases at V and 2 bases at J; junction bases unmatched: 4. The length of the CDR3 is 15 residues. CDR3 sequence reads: CASSEETSGTYEQYF. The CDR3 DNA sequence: TGCGCCAGCAGTGAGGAGACTAGCGGCACCTACGAGCAGTACTTC.

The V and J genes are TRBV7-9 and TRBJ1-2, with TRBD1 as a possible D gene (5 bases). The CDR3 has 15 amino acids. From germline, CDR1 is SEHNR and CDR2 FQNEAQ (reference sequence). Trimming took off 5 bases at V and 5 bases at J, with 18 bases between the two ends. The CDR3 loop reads CASSPPFSTEYGYTF. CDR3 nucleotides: TGTGCCAGCAGCCCGCCGTTCTCGACAGAGTATGGCTACACCTTC.

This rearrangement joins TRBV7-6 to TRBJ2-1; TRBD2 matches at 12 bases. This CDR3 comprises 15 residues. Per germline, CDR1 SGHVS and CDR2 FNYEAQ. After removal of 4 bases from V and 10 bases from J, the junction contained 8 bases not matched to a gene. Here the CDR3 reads CASSYGLAGYSEQFF. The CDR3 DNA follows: TGTGCCAGCAGCTACGGACTAGCGGGATACAGCGAGCAGTTCTTC.